This T cell receptor beta chain was identified during a study of T cells in tuberculosis. As for the study in general: Samples predate treatment or fall within its first 7 days.

Time point specified: new active TB diagnosis, blood taken before or within 7 days of starting treatment. Each patient had positive sputum smear microscopy and/or positive culture. TCRdb's table, derived via immunoSEQ multiplex PCR, lists solely in-frame clones and lacks some. Among about 49,000 clones listed, nearly 95% were seen once. With respect to this clone: Its antigen remains unidentified.

The CDR3 runs 16 residues. Points from the study as a whole: Shorter CDR3-alpha in active tuberculosis partly drove smaller distances. GMM-specific TCRs were nearer to active tuberculosis alpha repertoires, suggesting expansion.

The chain carries TRBV21-1 and TRBJ2-7; the D call TRBD2 from the table was never checked on the DNA. TRBV21-1 is a recognized pseudogene. The clonotype originates from an adult with tuberculosis. The sequenced sample was PBMCs, obtained at tuberculosis diagnosis. Here the CDR3 reads CASSRLAGLPRDEQYF. For the CDR3, the DNA is TGTGCCAGCAGCAGACTAGCGGGGCTTCCCAGGGACGAGCAGTACTTC.